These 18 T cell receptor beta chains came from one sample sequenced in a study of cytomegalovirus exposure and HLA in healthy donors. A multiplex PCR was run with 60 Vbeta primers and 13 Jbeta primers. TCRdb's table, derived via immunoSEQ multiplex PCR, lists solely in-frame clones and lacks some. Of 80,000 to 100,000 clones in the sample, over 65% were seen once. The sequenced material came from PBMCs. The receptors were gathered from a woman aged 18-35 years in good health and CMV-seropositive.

The CDR3 DNA follows: TGTGCCAGCAGCTTAGTTTTGCGTAGCGGGGGCTCCTACAATGAGCAGTTCTTC. This codes for CASSLVLRSGGSYNEQFF. The J gene is TRBJ2-1, the V gene TRBV11-2; 9 bases match TRBD2. The germline gives CDR1 SGHAT, CDR2 FQNNGV. The ends lost 1 base at V and 0 bases at J; junction bases unmatched: 7. The CDR3 loop spans 18 amino acids.

The CDR3 coding sequence is TGTGCCAGCAGGGGCAGGCCGACCTACGAGCAGTACTTC. Translating it yields CASRGRPTYEQYF. The chain links TRBV2 to TRBJ2-7, with D unclear. The CDR3 is 13 amino acids. V was trimmed by 6 bases and J by 2 bases, leaving 11 bases between them. CDR1 SNHLY and CDR2 FYNNEI come from the germline V gene. The whole variable domain, filled in from reference TRBV2 and TRBJ2-7, reads EPEVTQTPSHQVTQMGQEVILRCVPISNHLYFYWYRQILGQKVEFLVSFYNNEISEKSEIFDDQFSVERPDGSNFTLKIRSTKLEDSAMYFCASRGRPTYEQYFGPGTRLTVT.

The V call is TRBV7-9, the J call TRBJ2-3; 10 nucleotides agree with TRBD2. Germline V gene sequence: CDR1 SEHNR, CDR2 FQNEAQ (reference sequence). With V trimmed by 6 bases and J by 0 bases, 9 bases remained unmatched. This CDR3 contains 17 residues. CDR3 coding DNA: TGTGCCAGCAGTTCGGGACTAGCGAAGACTAGCACAGATACGCAGTATTTT. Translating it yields CASSSGLAKTSTDTQYF. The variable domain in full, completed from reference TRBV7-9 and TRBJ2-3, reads DTGVSQNPRHKITKRGQNVTFRCDPISEHNRLYWYRQTLGQGPEFLTYFQNEAQLEKSRLLSDRFSAERPKGSFSTLEIQRTEQGDSAMYLCASSSGLAKTSTDTQYFGPGTRLTVL.

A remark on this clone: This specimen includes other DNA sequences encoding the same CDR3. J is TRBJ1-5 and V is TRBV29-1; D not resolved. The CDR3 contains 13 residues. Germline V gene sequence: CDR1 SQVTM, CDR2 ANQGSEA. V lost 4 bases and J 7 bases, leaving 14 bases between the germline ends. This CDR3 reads CSVAQEPGQPQHF. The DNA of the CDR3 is TGCAGCGTTGCGCAGGAACCGGGACAGCCCCAGCATTTT.

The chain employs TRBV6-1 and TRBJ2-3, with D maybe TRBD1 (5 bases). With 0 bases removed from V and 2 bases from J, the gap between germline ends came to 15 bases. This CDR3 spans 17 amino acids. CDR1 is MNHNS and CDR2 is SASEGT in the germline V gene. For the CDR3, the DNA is TGTGCCAGCAGTGAAGCTCTAAGGGTAGGGGCCACAGATACGCAGTATTTT. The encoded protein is CASSEALRVGATDTQYF.

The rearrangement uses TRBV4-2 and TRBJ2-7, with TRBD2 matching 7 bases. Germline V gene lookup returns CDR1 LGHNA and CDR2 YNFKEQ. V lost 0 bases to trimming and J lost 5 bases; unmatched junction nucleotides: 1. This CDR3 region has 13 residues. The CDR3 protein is CASSQDRGDEQYF. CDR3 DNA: TGTGCCAGCAGCCAAGATCGGGGGGACGAGCAGTACTTC.

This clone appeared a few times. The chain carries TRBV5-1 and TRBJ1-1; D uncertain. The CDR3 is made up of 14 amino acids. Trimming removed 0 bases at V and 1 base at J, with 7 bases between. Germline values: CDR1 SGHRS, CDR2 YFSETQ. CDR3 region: CASSLEAANTEAFF. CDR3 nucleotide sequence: TGCGCCAGCAGCTTGGAGGCGGCGAACACTGAAGCTTTCTTT.

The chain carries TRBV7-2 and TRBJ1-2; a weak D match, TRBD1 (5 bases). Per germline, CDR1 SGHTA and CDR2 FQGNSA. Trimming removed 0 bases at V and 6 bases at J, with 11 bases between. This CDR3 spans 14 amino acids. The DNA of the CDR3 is TGTGCCAGCAGCTTAGCCTGGGCAGGGAATGGCTACACCTTC. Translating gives CASSLAWAGNGYTF.

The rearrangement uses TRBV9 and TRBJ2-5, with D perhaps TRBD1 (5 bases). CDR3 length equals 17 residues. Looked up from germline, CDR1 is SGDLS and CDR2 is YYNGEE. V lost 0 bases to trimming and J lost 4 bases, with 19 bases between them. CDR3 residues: CASSVAPLSAQGETQYF. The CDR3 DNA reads TGTGCCAGCAGCGTAGCCCCTTTAAGCGCCCAGGGAGAGACCCAGTACTTC.

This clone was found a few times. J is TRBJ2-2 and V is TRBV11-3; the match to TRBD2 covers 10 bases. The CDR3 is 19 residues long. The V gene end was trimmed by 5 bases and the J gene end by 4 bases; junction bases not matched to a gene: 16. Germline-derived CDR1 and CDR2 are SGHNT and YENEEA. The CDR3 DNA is TGTGCCAGCAGCCCACCCCCAAGAAGCGGGAGGGTTGGCACCGGGGAGCTGTTTTTT. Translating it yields CASSPPPRSGRVGTGELFF.

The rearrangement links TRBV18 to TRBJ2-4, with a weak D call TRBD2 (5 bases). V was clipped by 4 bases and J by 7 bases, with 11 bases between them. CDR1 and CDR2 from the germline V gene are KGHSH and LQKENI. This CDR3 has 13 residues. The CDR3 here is CASSLSGSNIQYF. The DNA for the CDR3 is TGTGCCAGCTCACTCTCGGGGAGTAACATTCAGTACTTC.

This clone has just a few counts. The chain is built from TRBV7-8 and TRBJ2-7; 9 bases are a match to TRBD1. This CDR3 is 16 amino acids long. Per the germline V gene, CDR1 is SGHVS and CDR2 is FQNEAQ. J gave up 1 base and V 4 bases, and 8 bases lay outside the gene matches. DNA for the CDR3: TGTGCCAGCAGCTCCCCACGGGACAGGGCTTCCTACGAGCAGTACTTC. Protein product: CASSSPRDRASYEQYF.

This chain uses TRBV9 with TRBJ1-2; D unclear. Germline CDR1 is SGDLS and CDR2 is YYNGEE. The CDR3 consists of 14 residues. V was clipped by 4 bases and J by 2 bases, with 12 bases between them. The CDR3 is CASSSSETNYGYTF. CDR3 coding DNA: TGTGCCAGCAGCTCTAGTGAGACCAACTATGGCTACACCTTC.

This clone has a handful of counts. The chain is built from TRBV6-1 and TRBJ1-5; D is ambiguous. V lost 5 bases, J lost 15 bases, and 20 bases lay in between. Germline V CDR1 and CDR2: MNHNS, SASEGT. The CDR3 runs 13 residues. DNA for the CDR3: TGTGCCAGCAGTCTACAGAGTTTCCTGCCGTGGCATTTT. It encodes CASSLQSFLPWHF.

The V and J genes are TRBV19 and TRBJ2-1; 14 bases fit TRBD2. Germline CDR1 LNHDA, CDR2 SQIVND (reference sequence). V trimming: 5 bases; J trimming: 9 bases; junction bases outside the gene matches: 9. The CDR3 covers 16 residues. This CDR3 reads CASSLGLAGDSAEQFF. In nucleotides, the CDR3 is TGTGCCAGTAGTTTGGGACTAGCGGGAGATAGCGCTGAGCAGTTCTTC.

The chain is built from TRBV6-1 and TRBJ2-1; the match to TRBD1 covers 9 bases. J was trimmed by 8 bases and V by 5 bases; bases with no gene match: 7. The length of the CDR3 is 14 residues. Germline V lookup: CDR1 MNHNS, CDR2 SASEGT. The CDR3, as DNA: TGTGCCAGCAGTCACAGGGACAGGGTATATGAGCAGTTCTTC. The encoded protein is CASSHRDRVYEQFF.

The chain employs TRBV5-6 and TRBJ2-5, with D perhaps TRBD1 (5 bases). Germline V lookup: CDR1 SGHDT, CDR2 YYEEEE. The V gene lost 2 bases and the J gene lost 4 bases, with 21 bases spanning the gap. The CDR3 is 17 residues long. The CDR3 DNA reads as TGTGCCAGCAGCTTAGGGGTGGGCATTAAGACCACAGAGACCCAGTACTTC. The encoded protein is CASSLGVGIKTTETQYF.

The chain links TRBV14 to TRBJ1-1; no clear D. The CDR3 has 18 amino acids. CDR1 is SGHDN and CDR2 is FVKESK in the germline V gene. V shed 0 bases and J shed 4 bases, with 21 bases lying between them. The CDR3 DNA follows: TGTGCCAGCAGCCAAGATGTGAGCCTAGGAGGGAAAAGCACTGAAGCTTTCTTT. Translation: CASSQDVSLGGKSTEAFF. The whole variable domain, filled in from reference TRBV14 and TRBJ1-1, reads EAGVTQFPSHSVIEKGQTVTLRCDPISGHDNLYWYRRVMGKEIKFLLHFVKESKQDESGMPNNRFLAERTGGTYSTLKVQPAELEDSGVYFCASSQDVSLGGKSTEAFFGQGTRLTVV.